This T cell receptor (beta chain) was documented in a study of T-cell memory formation after mild COVID-19. Study-wide background: The study found TCR clusters largely donor specific. Study outcomes and limitations: Clones that contracted from day 15 to 85 were balanced CD4/CD8, while later expanders leaned CD4+. In second-wave clones peaking day 37, SARS-CoV-2 specificity remained unconfirmed.

This clonotype was seen a handful of times. Antigen specificity is unknown. Constant-segment primers were used for 5'RACE, and the resulting TCR alpha and TCR beta cDNA libraries carried sample barcodes and UMIs. TCRdb processed the 5' RACE reads anew with MiXCR; each CDR3 protein has one entry. This table has hundreds of thousands of distinct CDR3 sequences, roughly 20% appearing once. Germline V gene sequence: CDR1 SGHTA, CDR2 FQGNSA. V trimming: 7 bases; J trimming: 7 bases; junction bases outside the gene matches: 12. The CDR3 consists of 14 residues. The receptor was isolated from an adult woman who had mild COVID-19 (a few samples of this study predate the infection). Cell type and time point are not known. Sequenced material: PBMCs or a T cell subset sorted from them (not recorded which). The V call is TRBV7-2, the J call TRBJ2-7; 8 nucleotides align to TRBD2. The chain's CDR3 is CASTVSAGVGEQYF. CDR3 nucleotide sequence: TGTGCCAGCACCGTCTCAGCGGGAGTAGGAGAGCAGTACTTC.